The sequence of this T cell receptor (beta chain) was determined in a study of OX40 agonist ivuxolimab in advanced cancers. Method: immunoSEQ multiplex PCR; TCRdb's copy keeps in-frame clones and lacks some. The sample lists about 100,000 clones, approximately 94% occurring once. The sequencing used CD4+ or CD8+ T cells sorted from blood, collected in a trial of the OX40 agonist ivuxolimab. The receptor was derived from an adult with an advanced solid tumor such as melanoma, head and neck, liver or kidney cancer.

The CDR3 reads CASSVGSSEGETQYF. The DNA for the CDR3 is TGTGCCAGCAGCGTAGGTAGCAGCGAGGGGGAGACCCAGTACTTC. The gene calls are TRBV9 and TRBJ2-5; D is tentatively TRBD1 or TRBD2 (5 bases each). Trimming removed 0 bases at V and 5 bases at J, with 14 bases between. Germline assignment: CDR1 SGDLS and CDR2 YYNGEE. This CDR3 spans 15 amino acids. Looking up the rest from reference TRBV9 and TRBJ2-5 gives the full variable domain: DSGVTQTPKHLITATGQRVTLRCSPRSGDLSVYWYQQSLDQGLQFLIQYYNGEERAKGNILERFSAQQFPDLHSELNLSSLELGDSALYFCASSVGSSEGETQYFGPGTRLLVL.